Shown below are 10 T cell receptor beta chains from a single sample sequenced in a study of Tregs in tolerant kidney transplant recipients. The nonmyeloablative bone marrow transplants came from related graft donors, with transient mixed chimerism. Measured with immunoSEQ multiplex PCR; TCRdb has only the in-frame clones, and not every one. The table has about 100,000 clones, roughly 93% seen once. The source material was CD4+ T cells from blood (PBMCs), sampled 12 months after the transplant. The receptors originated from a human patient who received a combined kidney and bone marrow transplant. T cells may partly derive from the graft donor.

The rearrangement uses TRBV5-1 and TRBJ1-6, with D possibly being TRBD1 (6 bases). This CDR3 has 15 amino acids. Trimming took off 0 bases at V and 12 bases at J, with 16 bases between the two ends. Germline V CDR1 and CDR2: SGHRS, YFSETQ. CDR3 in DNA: TGCGCCAGCAGCTTGGACGCAGGGGAAATTCAACCCCTCCACTTT. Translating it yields CASSLDAGEIQPLHF.

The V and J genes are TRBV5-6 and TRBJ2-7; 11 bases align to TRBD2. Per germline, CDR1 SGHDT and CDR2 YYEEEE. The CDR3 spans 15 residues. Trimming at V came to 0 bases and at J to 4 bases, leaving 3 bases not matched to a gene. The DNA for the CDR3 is TGTGCCAGCAGCTTGGAGACTAGCGGGACATACGAGCAGTACTTC. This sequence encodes CASSLETSGTYEQYF.

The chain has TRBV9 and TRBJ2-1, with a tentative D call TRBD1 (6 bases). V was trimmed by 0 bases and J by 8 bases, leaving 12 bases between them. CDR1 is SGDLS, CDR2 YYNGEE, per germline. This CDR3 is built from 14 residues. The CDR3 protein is CASSVVGYRDEQFF. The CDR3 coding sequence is TGTGCCAGCAGCGTAGTAGGCTACAGGGATGAGCAGTTCTTC. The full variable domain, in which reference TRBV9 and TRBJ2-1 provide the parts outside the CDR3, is DSGVTQTPKHLITATGQRVTLRCSPRSGDLSVYWYQQSLDQGLQFLIQYYNGEERAKGNILERFSAQQFPDLHSELNLSSLELGDSALYFCASSVVGYRDEQFFGPGTRLTVL.

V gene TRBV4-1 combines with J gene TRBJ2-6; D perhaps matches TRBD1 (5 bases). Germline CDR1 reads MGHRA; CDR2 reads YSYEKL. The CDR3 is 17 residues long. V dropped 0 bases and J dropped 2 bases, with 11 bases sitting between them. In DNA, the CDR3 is TGCGCCAGCAGCCAAGATCCTGGCAGGGCTGGGGCCAACGTCCTGACTTTC. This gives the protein CASSQDPGRAGANVLTF.

CDR3 in DNA: TGCGCCAGCAGGCCGGGGAACACTGAAGCTTTCTTT. It specifies CASRPGNTEAFF. The chain has TRBV5-1 and TRBJ1-1; no clear D. V lost 5 bases, J lost 1 base, and 6 bases lay in between. Germline-derived CDR1 and CDR2 are SGHRS and YFSETQ. The CDR3 is made up of 12 amino acids.

The CDR3 nucleotides are TGCGCCAGCAGCGGAGCCGACAGGGGGAAGTTCCCCTACGAGCAGTACTTC. Translated: CASSGADRGKFPYEQYF. The genes are TRBV4-3 and TRBJ2-7, with 9 bases that match TRBD1. The trim removed 5 bases at V and 2 bases at J, leaving 13 bases unmatched. This CDR3 is 17 amino acids long. Germline V gene data show CDR1 as LGHNA and CDR2 as YSLEER.

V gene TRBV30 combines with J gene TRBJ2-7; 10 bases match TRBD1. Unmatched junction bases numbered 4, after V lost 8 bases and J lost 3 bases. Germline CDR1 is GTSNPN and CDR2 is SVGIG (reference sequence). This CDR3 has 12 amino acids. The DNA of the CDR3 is TGTGCCGGCCGGGACAGGGGCTACGAGCAGTACTTC. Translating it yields CAGRDRGYEQYF.

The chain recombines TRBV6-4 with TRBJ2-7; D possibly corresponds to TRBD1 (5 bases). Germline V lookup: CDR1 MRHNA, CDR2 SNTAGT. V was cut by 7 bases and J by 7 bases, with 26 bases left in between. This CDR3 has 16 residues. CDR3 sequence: CASNGTSDIFLREQYF. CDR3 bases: TGTGCCAGCAACGGAACCTCGGACATATTCCTACGAGAGCAGTACTTC.

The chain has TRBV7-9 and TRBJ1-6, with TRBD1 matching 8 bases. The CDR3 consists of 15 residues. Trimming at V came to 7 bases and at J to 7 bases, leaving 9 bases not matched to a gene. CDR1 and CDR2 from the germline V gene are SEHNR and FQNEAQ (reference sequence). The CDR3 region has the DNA TGTGCCAGCACCCCCCCGGGACAGGAAAATTCACCCCTCCACTTT. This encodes CASTPPGQENSPLHF.

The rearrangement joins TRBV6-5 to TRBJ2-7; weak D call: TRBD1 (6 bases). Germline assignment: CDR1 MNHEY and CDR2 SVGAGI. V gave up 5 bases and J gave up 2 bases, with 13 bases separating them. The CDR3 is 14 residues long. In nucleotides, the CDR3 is TGTGCCAGCAGTCTCGACCAGGGGACCTACGAGCAGTACTTC. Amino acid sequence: CASSLDQGTYEQYF.